The following is a T cell receptor beta chain sequence with its context. Its specificity is unknown. V shed 5 bases and J 2 bases; nucleotides not matched to a gene: 2. CDR3 length equals 14 residues. Germline CDR1 SGHVS, CDR2 FNYEAQ. The data were obtained in a study of OX40 agonist ivuxolimab in advanced cancers. Across the study: Dose-escalation subjects each had hepatocellular carcinoma, melanoma, renal cell or head and neck cancer.

With baseline, cycle 4 day 1, and cycle 7 day 1 as timepoints, blood was sampled. General observations from the study: CD4+ and CD8+ T cells in blood underwent clonal expansion by week 6 at 0.1 to 3.0 mg/kg.

The data were produced by immunoSEQ multiplex PCR, yet TCRdb's version contains in-frame clones alone and is incomplete. The table includes more than 20,000 clones, around 82% detected once. This TCR came from an adult with an advanced solid tumor such as melanoma, head and neck, liver or kidney cancer. The material sequenced was CD4+ or CD8+ T cells sorted from blood, taken in a trial of the OX40 agonist ivuxolimab. V and J are TRBV7-6 and TRBJ2-7; 11 bases are a match to TRBD2. For the CDR3, the DNA is TGTGCCAGCAGCCGGACTAGCGGGCCCTACGAGCAGTACTTC. This gives the protein CASSRTSGPYEQYF.